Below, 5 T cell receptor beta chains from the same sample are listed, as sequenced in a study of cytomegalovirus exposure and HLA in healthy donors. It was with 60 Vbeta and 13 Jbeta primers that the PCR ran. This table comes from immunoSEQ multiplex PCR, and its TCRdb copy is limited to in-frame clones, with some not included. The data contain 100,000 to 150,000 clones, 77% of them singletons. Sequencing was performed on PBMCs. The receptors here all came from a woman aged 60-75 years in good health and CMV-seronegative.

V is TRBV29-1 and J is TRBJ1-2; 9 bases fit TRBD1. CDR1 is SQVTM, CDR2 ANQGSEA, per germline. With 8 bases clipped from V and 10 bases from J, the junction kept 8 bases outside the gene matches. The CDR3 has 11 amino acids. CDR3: CSIGGTGYYTF. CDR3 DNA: TGCAGCATCGGGGGGACAGGGTACTACACCTTC.

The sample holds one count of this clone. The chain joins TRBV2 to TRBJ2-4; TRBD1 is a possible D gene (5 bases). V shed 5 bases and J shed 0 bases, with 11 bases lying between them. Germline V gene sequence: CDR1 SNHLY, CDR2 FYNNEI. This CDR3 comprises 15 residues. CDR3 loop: CASSLDSLAKNIQYF. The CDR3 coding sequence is TGTGCCAGCAGTCTCGACAGCTTAGCCAAAAACATTCAGTACTTC.

The CDR3 region is CASSPRTVANYGYTF. CDR3 DNA sequence: TGTGCCAGCTCACCCCGGACAGTTGCTAACTATGGCTACACCTTC. The chain links TRBV18 to TRBJ1-2, with D perhaps TRBD1 (6 bases). The germline CDR1 and CDR2 sequences are KGHSH and LQKENI. With 3 bases removed from V and 0 bases from J, the gap between germline ends came to 11 bases. The CDR3 covers 15 residues.

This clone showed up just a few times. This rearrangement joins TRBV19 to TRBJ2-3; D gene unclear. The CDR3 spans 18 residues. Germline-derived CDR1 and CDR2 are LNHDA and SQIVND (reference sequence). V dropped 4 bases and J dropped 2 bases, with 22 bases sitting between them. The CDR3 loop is CASSTPISITGDTDTQYF. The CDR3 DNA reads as TGTGCCAGTAGTACGCCAATCTCGATTACCGGTGACACAGATACGCAGTATTTT. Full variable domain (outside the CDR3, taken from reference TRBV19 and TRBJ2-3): DGGITQSPKYLFRKEGQNVTLSCEQNLNHDAMYWYRQDPGQGLRLIYYSQIVNDFQKGDIAEGYSVSREKKESFPLTVTSAQKNPTAFYLCASSTPISITGDTDTQYFGPGTRLTVL.

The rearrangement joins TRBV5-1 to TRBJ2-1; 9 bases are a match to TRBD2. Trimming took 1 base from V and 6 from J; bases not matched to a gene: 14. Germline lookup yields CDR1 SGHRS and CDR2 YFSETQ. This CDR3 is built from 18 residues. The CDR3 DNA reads TGCGCCAGCAGCTTGTTTAGCGGGAGCTCACGGGATGGCAATGAGCAGTTCTTC. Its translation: CASSLFSGSSRDGNEQFF. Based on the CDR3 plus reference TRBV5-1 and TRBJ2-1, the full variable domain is KAGVTQTPRYLIKTRGQQVTLSCSPISGHRSVSWYQQTPGQGLQFLFEYFSETQRNKGNFPGRFSGRQFSNSRSEMNVSTLELGDSALYLCASSLFSGSSRDGNEQFFGPGTRLTVL.